This T cell receptor (beta chain) was identified in a study of a mutant IDH1 vaccine in newly diagnosed glioma. Turning to the study itself: Each patient was administered eight vaccinations, scheduled in weeks 1, 3, 5, 7, 11, 15, 19 and 23. Treated patients, about 60% male and about 38% female, averaged about 40 years of age.

Assay used: immunoSEQ multiplex PCR; TCRdb lists only in-frame clones, some missing. The top ten clones hold less than 2% of a sample with tens of thousands of clones, roughly 78% of them seen once. Noted time point: week 5, during vaccination. Alongside topical imiquimod, each dose of vaccine comprised 300 ug of mutant IDH1 20-mer peptide. The CDR3 spans 16 residues. With 8 bases removed from V and 0 bases from J, the gap between germline ends came to 19 bases. Looked up from germline, CDR1 is MDHEN and CDR2 is SYDVKM. This clone was observed a few times. The antigen is undetermined. The sequenced sample was PBMCs, obtained from a glioma patient whose treatment included an IDH1 peptide vaccine. The J gene is TRBJ1-2, the V gene TRBV28; D is uncertain. The origin of this receptor is a middle-aged woman with glioma. CDR3 sequence: CASGSLALPPNYGYTF. Here the CDR3 DNA reads TGTGCCAGCGGCAGTTTAGCCCTGCCGCCTAACTATGGCTACACCTTC.